This is a list of T cell receptor beta chains from one sample in a study of blood T cell repertoires in COVID-19. The method was immunoSEQ multiplex PCR; TCRdb's version includes in-frame clones alone and lacks a portion of them. The sample consists of about 320,000 clones, more than 70% of them appearing once. The sequencing input was peripheral blood. These receptors all stem from a woman in her 30s with COVID-19, enrolled during active disease. The CDR3 runs from the conserved cysteine through the conserved F or W. Each record gives: J gene, clone size, V gene, D gene, CDR3 DNA, CDR3 protein. A D gene is named only where the DNA matches it firmly. Expanded clones get a size class; other rows say once, few or many, or leave the size out.

j_call: TRBJ2-5; clone_size: few; v_call: TRBV4-1; d_call: .; cdr3_nt: TGCGCCAGCAGTCTACAGGAAATGGGGGAGACCCAGTACTTC; cdr3_aa: CASSLQEMGETQYF
j_call: TRBJ1-1; clone_size: .; v_call: TRBV7-2; d_call: .; cdr3_nt: TGTGCCAGCAGTTCTCCGACAGCATATGGTGCCCTGAACACTGAAGCTTTCTTT; cdr3_aa: CASSSPTAYGALNTEAFF
j_call: TRBJ1-6; clone_size: .; v_call: TRBV27; d_call: .; cdr3_nt: TGTGCCAGCAGACCTTGGGTGAGGCAGAGGTATAATTCACCCCTCCACTTT; cdr3_aa: CASRPWVRQRYNSPLHF
j_call: TRBJ1-6; clone_size: .; v_call: TRBV14; d_call: .; cdr3_nt: TGTGCCAGCAGCCAAGTCGGGGGAAATAATTCACCCCTCCACTTT; cdr3_aa: CASSQVGGNNSPLHF
j_call: TRBJ1-2; clone_size: .; v_call: TRBV5-3; d_call: .; cdr3_nt: TGTGCCAGAAGCCGATCGACAGAGAACTATGGCTACACCTTC; cdr3_aa: CARSRSTENYGYTF
j_call: TRBJ1-1; clone_size: .; v_call: TRBV5-1; d_call: .; cdr3_nt: TGCGCCAGCAGCTTGGGGCCGGAGACTGAAGCTTTCTTT; cdr3_aa: CASSLGPETEAFF
j_call: TRBJ2-4; clone_size: .; v_call: TRBV4-2; d_call: TRBD1; cdr3_nt: TGTGCCAGCAGCCAAGGGGACAGGGGGCTGGTCAAAAACATTCAGTACTTC; cdr3_aa: CASSQGDRGLVKNIQYF
j_call: TRBJ1-1; clone_size: once; v_call: TRBV5-6; d_call: .; cdr3_nt: TGTGCCAGCAGCCCCACGGGAAACACTGAAGCTTTCTTT; cdr3_aa: CASSPTGNTEAFF
j_call: TRBJ2-1; clone_size: .; v_call: TRBV9; d_call: TRBD2; cdr3_nt: TGTGCCAGCAGCACCGGGGGGACTGAGCAGTTCTTC; cdr3_aa: CASSTGGTEQFF
j_call: TRBJ1-1; clone_size: few; v_call: TRBV9; d_call: .; cdr3_nt: TGTGCCAGCACTCCCGGTGGGGCCATGAACACTGAAGCTTTCTTT; cdr3_aa: CASTPGGAMNTEAFF
j_call: TRBJ1-2; clone_size: .; v_call: TRBV4-3; d_call: .; cdr3_nt: TGCGCCAGCAGCCAATCTTCGACTGGGAACTATGGCTACACCTTC; cdr3_aa: CASSQSSTGNYGYTF
j_call: TRBJ2-1; clone_size: .; v_call: TRBV4-2; d_call: TRBD1; cdr3_nt: TGTGCCAGCAGCCCGGGACAGGGGGCGCAGAATGAGCAGTTCTTC; cdr3_aa: CASSPGQGAQNEQFF
j_call: TRBJ2-2; clone_size: .; v_call: TRBV24-1; d_call: .; cdr3_nt: TGTGCCACCAGTGATTTTGACAGCTACACCGGGGAGCTGTTTTTT; cdr3_aa: CATSDFDSYTGELFF